The 18 T cell receptor beta chains below were found in one sample sequenced in a study of cytomegalovirus exposure and HLA in healthy donors. The PCR had 60 Vbeta and 13 Jbeta primers. Assay used: immunoSEQ multiplex PCR; TCRdb lists only in-frame clones, some missing. This sample yields some 89,000 clones, of which approximately 80% are seen a single time; over 4% belongs to the top ten. The specimen was PBMCs. These receptors came from a woman in her thirties or forties in good health and CMV-seropositive.

The rearrangement uses TRBV6-5 and TRBJ1-6; TRBD1 is a possible D gene (6 bases). Trimming stripped 10 bases from V and 7 bases from J, with 20 bases between. Germline V lookup: CDR1 MNHEY, CDR2 SVGAGI. This CDR3 has 15 amino acids. The CDR3 coding sequence is TGTGCCACCCCAACAGGGTCGCATGGAAATTCACCCCTCCACTTT. This sequence encodes CATPTGSHGNSPLHF.

V is TRBV9 and J is TRBJ2-2, with 9 bases identical to TRBD2. Trimming took 5 bases from V and 6 from J; bases not matched to a gene: 8. The CDR3 extends over 15 amino acids. CDR1 and CDR2 from the germline V gene are SGDLS and YYNGEE. The CDR3 protein is CASRASGTTPGELFF. The DNA for the CDR3 is TGTGCCAGCAGAGCTAGCGGGACTACCCCCGGGGAGCTGTTTTTT.

The sample holds a few counts of this clone. Here the CDR3 reads CASSSSTGGNEQFF. The CDR3 bases are TGCGCCAGCAGCTCATCCACCGGGGGCAATGAGCAGTTCTTC. The V gene is TRBV5-1, the J gene TRBJ2-1, with D maybe TRBD2 (6 bases). The V end was cut by 3 bases, the J end by 6 bases, with 13 bases between. CDR3 size: 14 residues. CDR1 and CDR2 (germline): SGHRS, YFSETQ.

This clone was found a few times. V gene TRBV5-1 combines with J gene TRBJ2-7; 9 nucleotides line up with TRBD1. V trimming: 0 bases; J trimming: 2 bases; junction bases outside the gene matches: 6. Germline V gives CDR1 SGHRS, CDR2 YFSETQ. The CDR3 has 16 amino acids. CDR3 sequence reads: CASSLGWTGAAYEQYF. The CDR3 region has the DNA TGCGCCAGCAGCTTGGGATGGACAGGGGCGGCCTACGAGCAGTACTTC.

The chain couples TRBV28 to TRBJ2-7; TRBD2 matches 9 bases. J lost 2 bases, V lost 3 bases, and 14 bases had no gene match. The CDR3 length is 18 residues. Germline loops: CDR1 MDHEN, CDR2 SYDVKM. The CDR3, as DNA: TGTGCCAGCAGTTTCCCCAAAACTAGCGGGCTATACACCTACGAGCAGTACTTC. Translated, it gives CASSFPKTSGLYTYEQYF.

This sequence joins TRBV7-2 and TRBJ1-1, with 7 positions matching TRBD1. The germline V gene encodes CDR1 SGHTA and CDR2 FQGNSA. The CDR3 runs 14 residues. V was pared by 2 bases and J by 7 bases, with 7 bases of the junction left unmatched. The CDR3 region is CASSLYGQGVEAFF. The DNA of the CDR3 is TGTGCCAGCAGCTTATACGGGCAGGGGGTTGAAGCTTTCTTT.

The CDR3 coding sequence is TGTGCCAGCAGTTGGGGACTAGCGGGAAAGGAGCAGTACTTC. This gives the protein CASSWGLAGKEQYF. The J gene is TRBJ2-7, the V gene TRBV28; 13 bases align to TRBD2. Unmatched junction bases numbered 4, after V lost 4 bases and J lost 7 bases. CDR1 MDHEN and CDR2 SYDVKM come from the germline V gene. The CDR3 is 14 residues long. The full variable domain, its missing parts supplied by reference TRBV28 and TRBJ2-7, is DVKVTQSSRYLVKRTGEKVFLECVQDMDHENMFWYRQDPGLGLRLIYFSYDVKMKEKGDIPEGYSVSREKKERFSLILESASTNQTSMYLCASSWGLAGKEQYFGPGTRLTVT.

The J gene is TRBJ2-7, the V gene TRBV18; 12 bases are shared with TRBD1. Trimming at V came to 4 bases and at J to 9 bases, leaving 13 bases not matched to a gene. Germline CDR1 is KGHSH and CDR2 is LQKENI. The CDR3 loop spans 16 amino acids. In nucleotides, the CDR3 is TGTGCCAGCTCACGTGATCCCGGGACAGGGGGCTCGGGGCAGTACTTC. Protein: CASSRDPGTGGSGQYF.

V and J are TRBV2 and TRBJ1-5; 7 bases fit TRBD1. This CDR3 comprises 14 residues. Germline lookup yields CDR1 SNHLY and CDR2 FYNNEI. Germline trimming cut 6 bases from V and 3 bases from J; bases unmatched to any gene: 5. CDR3 loop: CASRRDRDNQPQHF. The CDR3 nucleotides are TGTGCCAGCAGACGCGACAGGGACAATCAGCCCCAGCATTTT.

The chain joins TRBV18 to TRBJ1-2; 7 positions agree with TRBD1. CDR3 length: 14 amino acids. CDR1 and CDR2 from the germline V gene are KGHSH and LQKENI. V lost 3 bases to trimming and J lost 2 bases; unmatched junction nucleotides: 3. The CDR3 spells CASSPGQKNYGYTF. The CDR3 region has the DNA TGTGCCAGCTCACCGGGACAGAAGAACTATGGCTACACCTTC.

The chain has TRBV9 and TRBJ1-1, with 8 bases matching TRBD1. The CDR3 contains 15 residues. The V and J ends lost 0 bases and 5 bases, in that order; junction bases with no gene match: 6. Germline V CDR1 and CDR2: SGDLS, YYNGEE. CDR3 sequence reads: CASSVVGTGGTEAFF. In nucleotides, the CDR3 is TGTGCCAGCAGCGTAGTGGGGACAGGTGGTACTGAAGCTTTCTTT.

The chain recombines TRBV7-9 with TRBJ2-6; D remains ambiguous. This CDR3 has 15 amino acids. V lost 4 bases and J 0 bases, leaving 7 bases between the germline ends. CDR1 and CDR2 from the germline V gene are SEHNR and FQNEAQ (reference sequence). Here the CDR3 DNA reads TGTGCCAGCAGCTCCTACAGCTCTGGGGCCAACGTCCTGACTTTC. Protein product: CASSSYSSGANVLTF.

This chain uses TRBV2 with TRBJ2-6, with 7 bases that match TRBD1. The germline V gene has CDR1 SNHLY and CDR2 FYNNEI. V lost 6 bases, J lost 1 base, and 6 bases stayed unmatched. This CDR3 contains 16 residues. CDR3 DNA: TGTGCCAGCAGCCTAACAGGGGCATCTGGGGCCAACGTCCTGACTTTC. Translating gives CASSLTGASGANVLTF. The full variable domain, rest sourced from reference TRBV2 and TRBJ2-6, is EPEVTQTPSHQVTQMGQEVILRCVPISNHLYFYWYRQILGQKVEFLVSFYNNEISEKSEIFDDQFSVERPDGSNFTLKIRSTKLEDSAMYFCASSLTGASGANVLTFGAGSRLTVL.

This sequence joins TRBV4-1 and TRBJ1-4; D is uncertain. The CDR3 sequence is 13 residues long. The V end lost 1 base, the J end lost 7 bases, and 7 bases lay between the germline ends. CDR1 is MGHRA and CDR2 is YSYEKL in the germline V gene. The CDR3 loop reads CASSQVIGEKLFF. DNA for the CDR3: TGCGCCAGCAGCCAAGTAATCGGTGAAAAACTGTTTTTT.

Points on this clone: Other DNA variants within this sample encode the same CDR3. The V gene is TRBV29-1, the J gene TRBJ2-3; tentative D call: TRBD1 (5 bases). Germline loops: CDR1 SQVTM, CDR2 ANQGSEA. CDR3 size: 12 residues. V shed 6 bases and J shed 2 bases, with 9 bases lying between them. The CDR3 nucleotides are TGCAGCGTGCAAGGGGACACAGATACGCAGTATTTT. This gives the protein CSVQGDTDTQYF.

The chain has TRBV11-2 and TRBJ2-5; 14 bases are shared with TRBD2. CDR3 length: 19 residues. CDR1 is SGHAT and CDR2 is FQNNGV in the germline V gene. V was clipped by 1 base and J by 5 bases; unmatched bases: 12. CDR3 in DNA: TGTGCCAGCAGCTTAGGAAGGGCTGGACTAGCGGGAGGAGGGGAGACCCAGTACTTC. It yields the protein CASSLGRAGLAGGGETQYF.

CDR3 residues: CASSFWGSRGTEAFF. In DNA, the CDR3 is TGTGCCAGCAGTTTTTGGGGTAGCCGAGGGACTGAAGCTTTCTTT. The genes are TRBV28 and TRBJ1-1; D gene uncertain. The CDR3 is 15 amino acids. The V gene's germline CDR1 is MDHEN and CDR2 SYDVKM. V was clipped by 3 bases and J by 5 bases, with 16 bases between them.

This chain joins TRBV7-2 and TRBJ2-3, with 8 bases that match TRBD2. CDR3 size: 16 residues. V shed 2 bases, J shed 5 bases, and the junction held 9 bases outside the gene matches. CDR1 and CDR2 from the germline V gene are SGHTA and FQGNSA. The CDR3 DNA reads TGTGCCAGCAGCTTACGACGAGCGGGAGTGGTAGATACGCAGTATTTT. Translated, it gives CASSLRRAGVVDTQYF.